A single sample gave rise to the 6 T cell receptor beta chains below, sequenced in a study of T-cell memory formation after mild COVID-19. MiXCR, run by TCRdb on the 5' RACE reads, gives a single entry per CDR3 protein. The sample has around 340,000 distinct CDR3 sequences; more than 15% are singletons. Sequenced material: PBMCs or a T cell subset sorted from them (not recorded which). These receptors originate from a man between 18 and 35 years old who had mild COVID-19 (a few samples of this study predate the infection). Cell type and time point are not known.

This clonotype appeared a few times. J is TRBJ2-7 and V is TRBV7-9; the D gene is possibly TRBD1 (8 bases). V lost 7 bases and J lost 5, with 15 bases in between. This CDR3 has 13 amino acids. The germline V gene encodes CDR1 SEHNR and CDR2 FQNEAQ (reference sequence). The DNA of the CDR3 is TGTGCCAGCATCGGGAGGACAGGGAACGAGCAGTACTTC. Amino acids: CASIGRTGNEQYF.

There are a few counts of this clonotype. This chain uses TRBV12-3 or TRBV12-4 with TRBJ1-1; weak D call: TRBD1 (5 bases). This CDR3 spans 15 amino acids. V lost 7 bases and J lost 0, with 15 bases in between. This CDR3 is CASILKGYMNTEAFF. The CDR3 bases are TGTGCCAGCATTCTCAAGGGGTATATGAACACTGAAGCTTTCTTT.

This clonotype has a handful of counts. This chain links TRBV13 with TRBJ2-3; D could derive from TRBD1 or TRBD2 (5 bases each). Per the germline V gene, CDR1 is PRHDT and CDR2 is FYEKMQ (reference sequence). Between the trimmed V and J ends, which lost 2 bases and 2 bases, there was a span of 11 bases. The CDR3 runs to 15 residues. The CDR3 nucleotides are TGTGCCAGCAGCTTATGGGGACCGAACACAGATACGCAGTATTTT. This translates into CASSLWGPNTDTQYF.

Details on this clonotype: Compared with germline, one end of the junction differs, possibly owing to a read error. CDR3 nucleotide sequence: TGTGCCAGCAGCCTAGCCCAGTTCTACAATGAGCAGTTCTTC. Residues: CASSLAQFYNEQFF. The chain recombines TRBV11-1 with TRBJ2-1; a possible D gene is TRBD2 (5 bases). The CDR3 consists of 14 residues. Per germline, CDR1 SGHAT and CDR2 FQDESV (reference sequence).

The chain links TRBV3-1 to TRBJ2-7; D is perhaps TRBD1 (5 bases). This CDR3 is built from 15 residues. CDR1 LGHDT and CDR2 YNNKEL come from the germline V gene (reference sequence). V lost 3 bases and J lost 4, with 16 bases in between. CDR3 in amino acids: CASSQMTEPGYEQYF. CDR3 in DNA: TGTGCCAGCAGCCAGATGACAGAGCCAGGGTACGAGCAGTACTTC.

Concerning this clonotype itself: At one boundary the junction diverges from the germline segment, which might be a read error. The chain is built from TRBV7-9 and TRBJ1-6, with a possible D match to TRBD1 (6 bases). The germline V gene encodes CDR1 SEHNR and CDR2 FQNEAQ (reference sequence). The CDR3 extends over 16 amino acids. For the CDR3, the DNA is TGTGCCAGCAGCCTAGCCCCGACAGGCCTCAATTCACCCCTCCACTTT. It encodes CASSLAPTGLNSPLHF.